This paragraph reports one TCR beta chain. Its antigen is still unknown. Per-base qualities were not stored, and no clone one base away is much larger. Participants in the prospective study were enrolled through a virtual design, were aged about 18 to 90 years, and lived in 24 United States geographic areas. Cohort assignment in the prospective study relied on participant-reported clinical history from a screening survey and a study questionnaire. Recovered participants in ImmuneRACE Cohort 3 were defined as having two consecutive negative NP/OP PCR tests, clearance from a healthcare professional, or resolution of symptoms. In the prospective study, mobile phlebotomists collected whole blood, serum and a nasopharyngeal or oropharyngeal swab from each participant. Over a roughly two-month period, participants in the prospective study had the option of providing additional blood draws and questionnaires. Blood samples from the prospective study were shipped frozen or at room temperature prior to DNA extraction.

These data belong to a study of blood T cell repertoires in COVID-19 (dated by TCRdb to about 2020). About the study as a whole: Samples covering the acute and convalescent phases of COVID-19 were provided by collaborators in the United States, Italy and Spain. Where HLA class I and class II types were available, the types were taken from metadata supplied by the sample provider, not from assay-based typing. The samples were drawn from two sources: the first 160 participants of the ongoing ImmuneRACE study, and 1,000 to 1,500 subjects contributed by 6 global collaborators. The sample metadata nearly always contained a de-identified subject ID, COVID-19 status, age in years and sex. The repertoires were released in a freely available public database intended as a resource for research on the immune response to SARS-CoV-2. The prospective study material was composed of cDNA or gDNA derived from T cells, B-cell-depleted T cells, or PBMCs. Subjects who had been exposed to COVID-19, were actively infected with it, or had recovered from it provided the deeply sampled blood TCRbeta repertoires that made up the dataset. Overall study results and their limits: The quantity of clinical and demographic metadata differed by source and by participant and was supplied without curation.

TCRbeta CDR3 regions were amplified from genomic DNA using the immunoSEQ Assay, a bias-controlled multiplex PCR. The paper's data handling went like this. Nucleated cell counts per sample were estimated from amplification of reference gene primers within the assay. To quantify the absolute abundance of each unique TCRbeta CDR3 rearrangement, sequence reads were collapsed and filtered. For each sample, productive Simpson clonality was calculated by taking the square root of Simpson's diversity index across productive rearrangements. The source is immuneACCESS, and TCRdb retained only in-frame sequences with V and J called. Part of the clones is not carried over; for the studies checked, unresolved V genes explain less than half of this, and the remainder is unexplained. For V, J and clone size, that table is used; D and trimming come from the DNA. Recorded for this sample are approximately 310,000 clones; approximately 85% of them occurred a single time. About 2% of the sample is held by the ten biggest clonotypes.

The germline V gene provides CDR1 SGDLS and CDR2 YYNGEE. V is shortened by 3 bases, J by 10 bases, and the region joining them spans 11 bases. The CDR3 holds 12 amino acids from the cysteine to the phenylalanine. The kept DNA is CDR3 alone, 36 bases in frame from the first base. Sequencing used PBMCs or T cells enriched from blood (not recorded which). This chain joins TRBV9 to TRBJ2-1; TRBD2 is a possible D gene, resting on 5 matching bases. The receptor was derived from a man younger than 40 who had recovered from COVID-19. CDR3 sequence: CASSAWGAEQFF. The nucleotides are TGTGCCAGCAGCGCTTGGGGAGCCGAGCAGTTCTTC. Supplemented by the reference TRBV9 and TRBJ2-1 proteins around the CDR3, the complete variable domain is DSGVTQTPKHLITATGQRVTLRCSPRSGDLSVYWYQQSLDQGLQFLIQYYNGEERAKGNILERFSAQQFPDLHSELNLSSLELGDSALYFCASSAWGAEQFFGPGTRLTVL.